The present entry profiles one T cell receptor (beta chain) with its context. The sample belongs to a study of blood T cell repertoires in COVID-19. Study-level information: PBMCs, B-cell-depleted T cells, or T cells provided the cDNA or gDNA that made up the material.

Assay: immunoSEQ multiplex PCR; the TCRdb copy retains only in-frame clones and omits some. This table has under 60,000 clones, over 70% appearing once. The CDR3 is 14 residues long. V lost 10 bases to trimming and J lost 3 bases, with 17 bases between them. Germline CDR1 is SNHLY and CDR2 is FYNNEI. Patients in Seattle were enrolled during active infection, then followed longitudinally. This clonotype was sampled from a young man with COVID-19, enrolled during active disease. Sequencing was done on a sample of peripheral blood. This chain joins TRBV2 and TRBJ2-3; D may be TRBD2 (7 bases). CDR3 sequence: CATTSEGGTDTQYF. For the CDR3, the DNA is TGTGCCACAACTAGCGAGGGGGGGACAGATACGCAGTATTTT.